This entry lists 14 T cell receptor beta chains sequenced from one sample in a study of OX40 agonist ivuxolimab in advanced cancers. Profiling relied on immunoSEQ multiplex PCR, and the TCRdb table lists in-frame clones only, not all of them. Among 25,000 to 30,000 clones listed, 86% were seen once. The material was CD4+ or CD8+ T cells sorted from blood, obtained in a trial of the OX40 agonist ivuxolimab. The receptors shown here come from an adult with an advanced solid tumor such as melanoma, head and neck, liver or kidney cancer.

The chain combines TRBV27 with TRBJ2-5, with TRBD2 identical over 13 bases. The germline V gene encodes CDR1 MNHEY and CDR2 SMNVEV (reference sequence). The CDR3 runs 16 residues. Germline trimming cut 5 bases from V and 4 bases from J; bases unmatched to any gene: 7. CDR3 sequence (DNA): TGTGCCAGCAGTCGCCTCGGGACTAGCGGGGCAGAGACCCAGTACTTC. This gives the protein CASSRLGTSGAETQYF.

The chain links TRBV4-2 to TRBJ2-7; D is perhaps TRBD1 (6 bases). Germline V gene lookup returns CDR1 LGHNA and CDR2 YNFKEQ. The V end was cut by 6 bases, the J end by 0 bases, with 12 bases between. The CDR3 totals 14 residues. CDR3 nucleotides: TGTGCCAGCAGGGGGACACACGGCTCCTACGAGCAGTACTTC. Amino acids: CASRGTHGSYEQYF.

This chain joins TRBV18 and TRBJ2-7; TRBD2 matches 8 bases. V was pared by 7 bases and J by 1 base, with 3 bases of the junction left unmatched. Germline-derived CDR1 and CDR2 are KGHSH and LQKENI. This CDR3 spans 13 amino acids. The chain's CDR3 is CASYGGGSYEQYF. CDR3 sequence (DNA): TGTGCCAGCTACGGGGGGGGTTCCTACGAGCAGTACTTC.

This chain uses TRBV2 with TRBJ2-1, with D perhaps TRBD2 (5 bases). The CDR3 is 18 amino acids. Germline V gene sequence: CDR1 SNHLY, CDR2 FYNNEI. V was pared by 8 bases and J by 4 bases, with 27 bases between. Here the CDR3 DNA reads TGTGCCAGCCTACCGGTCGATTTCTCGAGCGGCCCTTACAATGAGCAGTTCTTC. As protein: CASLPVDFSSGPYNEQFF.

This clone has more than one count but fewer than ten. The chain has TRBV28 and TRBJ2-1; unclear D gene. Trimming took 7 bases from V and 7 from J, leaving 14 bases between them. Germline values: CDR1 MDHEN, CDR2 SYDVKM. CDR3 size: 13 residues. The CDR3 loop reads CASNSPPRNEQFF. The DNA of the CDR3 is TGTGCCAGCAATTCACCACCCAGAAATGAGCAGTTCTTC.

V usage is TRBV9 and J usage is TRBJ1-1; D is ambiguous. The CDR3 is made up of 14 amino acids. Trimming removed 7 bases from V and 0 bases from J, with 13 bases in between. Germline V gene lookup returns CDR1 SGDLS and CDR2 YYNGEE. The CDR3 loop reads CASGGEVMNTEAFF. For the CDR3, the DNA is TGTGCCAGCGGTGGGGAGGTAATGAACACTGAAGCTTTCTTT.

The chain carries TRBV28 and TRBJ2-7, with D possibly TRBD2 on 6 matching bases. The CDR3 is made up of 14 amino acids. The germline gives CDR1 MDHEN, CDR2 SYDVKM. The germline V and J ends were trimmed by 2 bases and 5 bases, with 13 bases remaining between them. The chain's CDR3 is CASSLAGRVDEQYF. CDR3 nucleotide sequence: TGTGCCAGCAGTTTAGCGGGAAGGGTCGACGAGCAGTACTTC.

This clone appeared once. The CDR3 region is CASSLDLGNPQETQYF. The CDR3 DNA reads as TGTGCCAGCAGCTTAGATCTAGGGAACCCCCAAGAGACCCAGTACTTC. The genes are TRBV11-1 and TRBJ2-5; D is ambiguous. CDR3 length: 16 amino acids. V lost 1 base, J lost 1 base, and 13 bases lay in between. Germline CDR1 is SGHAT and CDR2 is FQDESV (reference sequence).

This chain connects TRBV11-2 to TRBJ2-3, with 8 positions matching TRBD1. Germline CDR1 reads SGHAT; CDR2 reads FQNNGV. This CDR3 is built from 15 residues. Trimming cost V 5 bases and J 6 bases; bases outside gene matches: 10. CDR3 amino acids: CASSPGQGLMDTQYF. The CDR3 region has the DNA TGTGCCAGCAGCCCCGGACAGGGCCTTATGGATACGCAGTATTTT.

The V gene is TRBV10-1, the J gene TRBJ2-4; tentatively, D is TRBD2 (6 bases). Between the trimmed V and J ends, which lost 4 bases and 6 bases, there was a span of 16 bases. This CDR3 comprises 15 residues. The germline V gene has CDR1 WNHNN and CDR2 SYGVQD (reference sequence). The CDR3 sequence is CASSGGDFGGNIQYF. The DNA of the CDR3 is TGCGCCAGCAGTGGGGGGGACTTCGGGGGAAACATTCAGTACTTC.

J is TRBJ2-6 and V is TRBV28; possible D gene TRBD1, 7 bases. This CDR3 has 15 residues. V dropped 5 bases and J dropped 2 bases, with 10 bases sitting between them. Germline V gene sequence: CDR1 MDHEN, CDR2 SYDVKM. CDR3 nucleotides: TGTGCCAGCAGTGGAGGGGGCACTGGGGCCAACGTCCTGACTTTC. Translating it yields CASSGGGTGANVLTF.

J is TRBJ2-2 and V is TRBV4-1; D is undetermined. V was cut by 1 base and J by 3 bases, with 9 bases left in between. Germline-derived CDR1 and CDR2 are MGHRA and YSYEKL. The CDR3 contains 15 residues. For the CDR3, the DNA is TGCGCCAGCAGCCAAGCCGACACTCACACCGGGGAGCTGTTTTTT. Amino acid sequence: CASSQADTHTGELFF.

This chain connects TRBV9 to TRBJ2-1; D gene uncertain. Germline loops: CDR1 SGDLS, CDR2 YYNGEE. V lost 0 bases to trimming and J lost 5 bases, with 9 bases between them. This CDR3 comprises 14 residues. As DNA, the CDR3 is TGTGCCAGCAGCGTAGGCAGGTCGAACAATGAGCAGTTCTTC. As protein: CASSVGRSNNEQFF. The variable domain in full, completed from reference TRBV9 and TRBJ2-1, reads DSGVTQTPKHLITATGQRVTLRCSPRSGDLSVYWYQQSLDQGLQFLIQYYNGEERAKGNILERFSAQQFPDLHSELNLSSLELGDSALYFCASSVGRSNNEQFFGPGTRLTVL.

This chain uses TRBV27 with TRBJ1-5; D is possibly TRBD1 (6 bases). V was clipped by 8 bases and J by 0 bases, with 20 bases between them. CDR3 length: 17 residues. Germline V CDR1 and CDR2: MNHEY, SMNVEV (reference sequence). The chain's CDR3 is CASRPHGGLYSNQPQHF. CDR3 DNA: TGTGCCAGCCGCCCGCATGGGGGGCTGTATAGCAATCAGCCCCAGCATTTT.